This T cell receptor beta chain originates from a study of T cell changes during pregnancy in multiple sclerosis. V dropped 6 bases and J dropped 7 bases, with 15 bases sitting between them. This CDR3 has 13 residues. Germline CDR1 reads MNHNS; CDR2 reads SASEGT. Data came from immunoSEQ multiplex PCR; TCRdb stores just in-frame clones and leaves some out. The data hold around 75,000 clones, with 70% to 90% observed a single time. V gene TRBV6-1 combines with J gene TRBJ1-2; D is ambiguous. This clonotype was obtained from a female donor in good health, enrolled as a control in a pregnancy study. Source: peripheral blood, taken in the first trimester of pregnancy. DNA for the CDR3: TGTGCCAGCAGGGCCCGACCCGAGGGTGGCTACACCTTC. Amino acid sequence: CASRARPEGGYTF.